The 23 T cell receptor beta chains below all came from one sample that was sequenced in a study of Graves' ophthalmopathy and Graves' hyperthyroidism. Investigators amplified TCR beta CDR3 regions from RNA transcripts. HTBI primers were employed in first-round RT-PCR, then a second-round multiplex PCR followed. TCRdb redid the calling of the multiplex PCR reads with MiXCR, one entry per CDR3 protein. The repertoire holds about 220,000 distinct CDR3 sequences, with roughly a fifth as singletons. Material: peripheral blood. These receptors originate from a woman aged 50 to 60 with Graves' ophthalmopathy.

V is TRBV15 and J is TRBJ2-7; D is undetermined. The V gene lost 0 bases and the J gene lost 2 bases, with 11 bases spanning the gap. The germline V gene encodes CDR1 LNHNV and CDR2 YYDKDF (reference sequence). The CDR3 runs to 15 residues. The CDR3 coding sequence is TGTGCCACCAGCAGAGAGAAGGTGCCCACCTACGAGCAGTACTTC. Amino acid sequence: CATSREKVPTYEQYF. Looking up the rest from reference TRBV15 and TRBJ2-7 gives the full variable domain: DAMVIQNPRYQVTQFGKPVTLSCSQTLNHNVMYWYQQKSSQAPKLLFHYYDKDFNNEADTPDNFQSRRPNTSFCFLDIRSPGLGDTAMYLCATSREKVPTYEQYFGPGTRLTVT.

This clonotype was counted ten times or more. A much larger clone lies one base from this, so it may be a read error. The rearrangement uses TRBV7-6 and TRBJ2-2; tentative D call: TRBD1 (6 bases). CDR3 length: 14 amino acids. Looked up from germline, CDR1 is SGHVS and CDR2 is FNYEAQ. V was cut by 11 bases and J by 3 bases, with 16 bases left in between. The CDR3 is CAGTDRPYTGELFF. The CDR3 DNA is TGTGCCGGCACCGACAGGCCGTACACCGGGGAGCTGTTTTTT.

There are many counts of this clonotype. The gene calls are TRBV11-3 and TRBJ2-5; the D gene could be TRBD1 or TRBD2 (5 bases each). Germline lookup yields CDR1 SGHNT and CDR2 YENEEA. CDR3 length: 13 amino acids. Deletions cut 4 bases from V and 7 bases from J, with 13 bases between. Written as DNA, the CDR3 is TGTGCCAGCAGCTCGGGACCTTCGGGGACCCAGTACTTC. Protein: CASSSGPSGTQYF.

This clonotype was seen a single time. The chain combines TRBV12-3 or TRBV12-4 with TRBJ1-5; D gene unclear. The CDR3 has 14 amino acids. The germline V and J ends were trimmed by 3 bases and 7 bases, with 13 bases remaining between them. The CDR3 here is CASSLFLSGQPQHF. The CDR3 region has the DNA TGTGCCAGCAGTTTGTTCCTTTCCGGGCAGCCCCAGCATTTT.

J is TRBJ2-7 and V is TRBV27; D remains unclear. CDR3 length equals 14 residues. Trimming removed 6 bases from V and 0 bases from J, with 12 bases in between. The germline V gene has CDR1 MNHEY and CDR2 SMNVEV (reference sequence). The DNA for the CDR3 is TGTGCCAGCAGGCGCCGCGACACCTCCTACGAGCAGTACTTC. This translates into CASRRRDTSYEQYF.

The J gene is TRBJ2-7, the V gene TRBV2; 11 bases are shared with TRBD1. Germline V gene sequence: CDR1 SNHLY, CDR2 FYNNEI. The V segment lost 8 bases and the J segment 4 bases; nucleotides outside the gene matches: 7. The CDR3 has 14 amino acids. For the CDR3, the DNA is TGTGCCAGCGTCGGGACAGGGGGGGGTTACGAGCAGTACTTC. Amino acids: CASVGTGGGYEQYF.

This clonotype was seen repeatedly, ten times or more. The chain links TRBV9 to TRBJ2-7; 9 bases agree with TRBD2. The germline CDR1 and CDR2 sequences are SGDLS and YYNGEE. The V and J ends lost 4 bases and 2 bases, in that order; junction bases with no gene match: 10. This CDR3 region has 16 residues. For the CDR3, the DNA is TGTGCCAGCAGCAGGCACGGGACTAGCAATACCTACGAGCAGTACTTC. It specifies CASSRHGTSNTYEQYF. The variable domain in full, completed from reference TRBV9 and TRBJ2-7, reads DSGVTQTPKHLITATGQRVTLRCSPRSGDLSVYWYQQSLDQGLQFLIQYYNGEERAKGNILERFSAQQFPDLHSELNLSSLELGDSALYFCASSRHGTSNTYEQYFGPGTRLTVT.

This clonotype was seen many times. The genes are TRBV29-1 and TRBJ1-1; D is ambiguous. The CDR3 spans 13 residues. From germline, CDR1 is SQVTM and CDR2 ANQGSEA. V was clipped by 4 bases and J by 9 bases, with 18 bases between them. This chain's CDR3 is CSVVWGNRWQAFF. The DNA for the CDR3 is TGCAGCGTTGTTTGGGGAAATCGATGGCAAGCTTTCTTT.

The chain couples TRBV2 to TRBJ1-1; 8 nucleotides align to TRBD1. CDR3 size: 14 residues. Germline V lookup: CDR1 SNHLY, CDR2 FYNNEI. V trimming: 9 bases; J trimming: 7 bases; junction bases outside the gene matches: 13. The CDR3 coding sequence is TGTGCCAGTCTATTGGACCAGGGGGCCGATGAAGCTTTCTTT. This sequence encodes CASLLDQGADEAFF.

This clonotype was seen ten or more times. This chain links TRBV12-3 or TRBV12-4 with TRBJ1-3, with no clear D. This CDR3 has 15 residues. Trimming pared 3 bases from V and 0 bases from J, leaving 9 bases between. The CDR3 loop is CASSFGRLSGNTIYF. In DNA, the CDR3 is TGTGCCAGCAGTTTCGGCAGGCTCTCTGGAAACACCATATATTTT.

This clonotype came up a few times. The chain combines TRBV19 with TRBJ2-7; D remains unclear. V shed 3 bases and J shed 5 bases, with 11 bases lying between them. CDR1 is LNHDA, CDR2 SQIVND, per germline (reference sequence). The length of the CDR3 is 13 residues. In DNA, the CDR3 is TGTGCCAGTAGTATCCCCCCGGCCCACGAGCAGTACTTC. This gives the protein CASSIPPAHEQYF. The variable domain in full, completed from reference TRBV19 and TRBJ2-7, reads DGGITQSPKYLFRKEGQNVTLSCEQNLNHDAMYWYRQDPGQGLRLIYYSQIVNDFQKGDIAEGYSVSREKKESFPLTVTSAQKNPTAFYLCASSIPPAHEQYFGPGTRLTVT.

At least ten counts were recorded for this clonotype. Given a much more abundant clone one base away, this may be a read error. The V and J genes are TRBV12-3 or TRBV12-4 and TRBJ2-7; D ambiguous. Between the trimmed V and J ends, which lost 6 bases and 0 bases, there was a span of 3 bases. The CDR3 extends over 11 amino acids. The CDR3 sequence is CASSHSYEQYF. CDR3 coding DNA: TGTGCCAGCAGCCACTCCTACGAGCAGTACTTC.

Here the CDR3 reads CAIRRTETQYF. The CDR3, as DNA: TGTGCCATCCGACGAACAGAGACCCAGTACTTC. The chain is built from TRBV6-1 and TRBJ2-5, with unresolved D. CDR3 size: 11 residues. Trimming took 10 bases from V and 4 from J, leaving 10 bases between them. Germline loops: CDR1 MNHNS, CDR2 SASEGT.

V usage is TRBV10-2 and J usage is TRBJ2-3; 12 bases line up with TRBD2. Losses at the gene ends were 0 bases for V and 6 bases for J; bases not matched to a gene: 4. Germline values: CDR1 WSHSY, CDR2 SAAADI. The CDR3 runs to 16 residues. In DNA form, the CDR3 reads TGCGCCAGCAGTGAGTCGACTAGCGGGAGAGTTGATACGCAGTATTTT. Its protein is CASSESTSGRVDTQYF.

As concerns this clonotype: This may arise from a read error, as a much more abundant clone is one base away. The gene calls are TRBV5-1 and TRBJ2-5; 7 bases are a match to TRBD1. Germline CDR1 SGHRS, CDR2 YFSETQ. The CDR3 has 14 residues. CDR3 protein: CVSSLGTAWETQYF. CDR3 coding DNA: TGCGTCAGCAGCTTGGGGACAGCCTGGGAGACCCAGTACTTC.

This clonotype was counted many times. The gene calls are TRBV19 and TRBJ2-3, with 8 bases fitting TRBD1. The CDR3 runs to 15 residues. With V trimmed by 4 bases and J by 2 bases, 5 bases remained unmatched. In germline, CDR1 is LNHDA, CDR2 SQIVND (reference sequence). The CDR3 is CASSRAGGPTDTQYF. For the CDR3, the DNA is TGTGCCAGTAGTAGGGCAGGGGGCCCCACAGATACGCAGTATTTT.

The sample holds many counts of this clonotype. This chain links TRBV2 with TRBJ2-5; 8 bases align to TRBD2. The CDR3 spans 15 residues. Looked up from germline, CDR1 is SNHLY and CDR2 is FYNNEI. After removal of 6 bases from V and 4 bases from J, the junction contained 10 bases not matched to a gene. CDR3 coding DNA: TGTGCCAGCAGGCCAGCGGGAGCCGGAACAGAGACCCAGTACTTC. It codes for CASRPAGAGTETQYF.

In its sample, this clonotype was seen many times. The V gene is TRBV6-5, the J gene TRBJ2-5, with 8 bases lining up with TRBD1. V gave up 4 bases and J gave up 5 bases; unmatched junction bases: 9. This CDR3 spans 15 amino acids. The germline V gene encodes CDR1 MNHEY and CDR2 SVGAGI. CDR3 residues: CASSSLTGAGETQYF. CDR3 DNA: TGTGCCAGCAGTTCTCTGACAGGGGCGGGGGAGACCCAGTACTTC.

This clonotype was counted only a few times. This chain uses TRBV5-1 with TRBJ1-3; D unresolved. Germline CDR1 is SGHRS and CDR2 is YFSETQ. V gave up 4 bases and J gave up 0 bases, with 11 bases separating them. The CDR3 is 15 amino acids. DNA for the CDR3: TGCGCCAGCAGCCCCGACCCAGCCTCTGGAAACACCATATATTTT. Its protein is CASSPDPASGNTIYF.

This clonotype was recorded many times. The J gene is TRBJ1-1, the V gene TRBV11-2; no definite D call. V lost 2 bases and J lost 8, with 6 bases in between. Germline V gives CDR1 SGHAT, CDR2 FQNNGV. The CDR3 totals 11 residues. The CDR3: CASSLLAEAFF. For the CDR3, the DNA is TGTGCCAGCAGCTTACTGGCCGAAGCTTTCTTT.

The V call is TRBV28, the J call TRBJ2-5, with D perhaps TRBD2 (7 bases). Germline V lookup: CDR1 MDHEN, CDR2 SYDVKM. Trimming removed 5 bases from V and 5 bases from J, with 21 bases in between. The length of the CDR3 is 16 residues. The CDR3 here is CASSLLSGGAGETQYF. CDR3 coding DNA: TGTGCCAGCAGTCTACTATCTGGGGGGGCGGGTGAGACCCAGTACTTC.

The V and J genes are TRBV2 and TRBJ2-7; 8 bases match TRBD2. Germline V gene sequence: CDR1 SNHLY, CDR2 FYNNEI. V shed 5 bases, J shed 6 bases, and the junction held 15 bases outside the gene matches. CDR3 size: 16 residues. CDR3 sequence: CASSTGLAASLGEQYF. The CDR3 DNA sequence: TGTGCCAGCAGTACCGGACTAGCTGCTTCTTTAGGCGAGCAGTACTTC.

There are many counts of this clonotype. The rearrangement links TRBV3-1 to TRBJ1-5, with D possibly matching TRBD1 (5 bases). V lost 2 bases and J 7 bases, leaving 12 bases between the germline ends. Germline loops: CDR1 LGHDT, CDR2 YNNKEL (reference sequence). The CDR3 has 14 residues. The DNA for the CDR3 is TGTGCCAGCAGCCAAAAGGGGAGAGGGCAGCCCCAGCATTTT. This translates into CASSQKGRGQPQHF. Supplemented by reference TRBV3-1 and TRBJ1-5, the full variable domain reads DTAVSQTPKYLVTQMGNDKSIKCEQNLGHDTMYWYKQDSKKFLKIMFSYNNKELIINETVPNRFSPKSPDKAHLNLHINSLELGDSAVYFCASSQKGRGQPQHFGDGTRLSIL.